One sample yielded the 27 T cell receptor beta chains listed below, sequenced in a study of shared clonotypes between healthy human individuals. The protocol was immunoSEQ multiplex PCR, while the TCRdb copy is restricted to in-frame clones and leaves out a portion. The repertoire holds roughly 650,000 clones, less than 98% seen once, with approximately 0.057% in the top ten. Sample: naive CD4+ T cells sorted from blood. The subset is: CD45RA+ positively selected. The origin of the receptors is a woman aged 30 to 39 in good health.

The chain carries TRBV11-2 and TRBJ2-7; the match to TRBD2 covers 8 bases. V trimming: 1 base; J trimming: 3 bases; junction bases outside the gene matches: 5. This CDR3 is built from 15 residues. The germline V gene has CDR1 SGHAT and CDR2 FQNNGV. CDR3 protein: CASSLAGGPIYEQYF. Written as DNA, the CDR3 is TGTGCCAGCAGCTTAGCGGGAGGGCCGATCTACGAGCAGTACTTC.

The chain employs TRBV7-9 and TRBJ2-7, with 11 bases lining up with TRBD1. Germline V gives CDR1 SEHNR, CDR2 FQNEAQ (reference sequence). The CDR3 contains 13 residues. CDR3 sequence: CATPGQGVLEQYF. In DNA form, the CDR3 reads TGTGCTACTCCGGGACAGGGGGTCCTTGAGCAGTACTTC.

The chain has TRBV6-5 and TRBJ2-3; TRBD2 agrees at 15 bases. CDR1 and CDR2 (germline): MNHEY, SVGAGI. With V trimmed by 5 bases and J by 7 bases, 4 bases remained unmatched. CDR3 length: 15 amino acids. The CDR3: CASSVGLAGGNTQYF. In DNA, the CDR3 is TGTGCCAGCAGTGTGGGACTAGCGGGAGGAAATACGCAGTATTTT.

The V gene is TRBV11-2, the J gene TRBJ2-7; D not resolved. This CDR3 comprises 16 residues. V shed 3 bases and J shed 2 bases, with 17 bases lying between them. Germline CDR1 reads SGHAT; CDR2 reads FQNNGV. As DNA, the CDR3 is TGTGCCAGCAGCTTCGCTTTAAAGCCCGGTCCCTACGAGCAGTACTTC. Amino acid sequence: CASSFALKPGPYEQYF.

This chain links TRBV10-3 with TRBJ1-1; D is unclear. Germline V gene data show CDR1 as ENHRY and CDR2 as SYGVKD. There are 15 residues in the CDR3. Trimming stripped 4 bases from V and 2 bases from J, with 14 bases between. The chain's CDR3 is CAISVDGEKNTEAFF. For the CDR3, the DNA is TGTGCCATCAGTGTGGACGGAGAGAAAAACACTGAAGCTTTCTTT.

The V gene is TRBV18, the J gene TRBJ1-3; D call uncertain. Germline V lookup: CDR1 KGHSH, CDR2 LQKENI. The V gene lost 6 bases and the J gene lost 0 bases, with 12 bases spanning the gap. The CDR3 has 15 residues. The CDR3 is CASSKSGPSGNTIYF. Written as DNA, the CDR3 is TGTGCCAGCTCCAAATCCGGGCCCTCTGGAAACACCATATATTTT.

The chain employs TRBV9 and TRBJ2-1; D gene unclear. V was clipped by 7 bases and J by 5 bases, with 4 bases between them. CDR1 SGDLS and CDR2 YYNGEE come from the germline V gene. The CDR3 totals 10 residues. The CDR3 nucleotides are TGTGCCAGCGGCGACAATGAGCAGTTCTTC. Protein product: CASGDNEQFF.

This sequence joins TRBV6-1 and TRBJ1-1, with TRBD1 matching over 7 bases. From germline, CDR1 is MNHNS and CDR2 SASEGT. CDR3 length equals 13 residues. Germline trimming cut 4 bases from V and 8 bases from J; bases unmatched to any gene: 7. The CDR3 is CASSGNRGREAFF. CDR3 coding DNA: TGTGCCAGCAGTGGCAACAGGGGCAGGGAAGCTTTCTTT.

This rearrangement joins TRBV5-5 to TRBJ1-2; D gene uncertain. This CDR3 is 14 amino acids long. The V gene's germline CDR1 is SGHKS and CDR2 YYEKEE (reference sequence). V was pared by 0 bases and J by 1 base, with 7 bases between. CDR3 bases: TGTGCCAGCAGCTTGGTCTGGGATAACTATGGCTACACCTTC. Its protein is CASSLVWDNYGYTF. Using reference TRBV5-5 and TRBJ1-2 for the parts outside the CDR3, the full variable domain is DAGVTQSPTHLIKTRGQQVTLRCSPISGHKSVSWYQQVLGQGPQFIFQYYEKEERGRGNFPDRFSARQFPNYSSELNVNALLLGDSALYLCASSLVWDNYGYTFGSGTRLTVV.

The gene calls are TRBV28 and TRBJ2-2, with D maybe TRBD2 (5 bases). With 2 bases removed from V and 6 bases from J, the gap between germline ends came to 16 bases. Germline assignment: CDR1 MDHEN and CDR2 SYDVKM. The CDR3 has 16 amino acids. CDR3 sequence reads: CASSLAQREWAGELFF. For the CDR3, the DNA is TGTGCCAGCAGTTTAGCTCAAAGGGAGTGGGCCGGGGAGCTGTTTTTT. The full variable domain, with the rest looked up from reference TRBV28 and TRBJ2-2, is DVKVTQSSRYLVKRTGEKVFLECVQDMDHENMFWYRQDPGLGLRLIYFSYDVKMKEKGDIPEGYSVSREKKERFSLILESASTNQTSMYLCASSLAQREWAGELFFGEGSRLTVL.

This sequence joins TRBV5-4 and TRBJ1-2; D is possibly TRBD1 (5 bases). In germline, CDR1 is SGHNT, CDR2 YYREEE (reference sequence). The CDR3 consists of 14 residues. V was cut by 3 bases and J by 3 bases, with 12 bases left in between. The DNA of the CDR3 is TGTGCCAGCAGCTCAGTGAGGGGAGACTATGGCTACACCTTC. Encoded protein: CASSSVRGDYGYTF.

The chain employs TRBV30 and TRBJ1-5; TRBD1 aligns across 8 bases. The CDR3 runs to 13 residues. V shed 2 bases, J shed 6 bases, and the junction held 3 bases outside the gene matches. Per the germline V gene, CDR1 is GTSNPN and CDR2 is SVGIG (reference sequence). This CDR3 is CAWSQGAFQPQHF. In nucleotides, the CDR3 is TGTGCCTGGAGTCAGGGGGCTTTTCAGCCCCAGCATTTT.

The chain carries TRBV19 and TRBJ1-1; D is ambiguous. Germline CDR1 reads LNHDA; CDR2 reads SQIVND (reference sequence). The CDR3 runs 17 residues. V gave up 1 base and J gave up 1 base, with 16 bases separating them. In DNA form, the CDR3 reads TGTGCCAGTAGTATAGGTCGCAGGACCTTTCCGAACACTGAAGCTTTCTTT. This gives the protein CASSIGRRTFPNTEAFF.

The V gene is TRBV11-3, the J gene TRBJ2-1; tentative D call: TRBD1 (5 bases). CDR3 size: 12 residues. Trimming took off 5 bases at V and 8 bases at J, with 10 bases between the two ends. Per the germline V gene, CDR1 is SGHNT and CDR2 is YENEEA. CDR3: CASSPRRDEQFF. The CDR3 region has the DNA TGTGCCAGCAGCCCCCGCAGGGATGAGCAGTTCTTC.

The CDR3 nucleotides read TGTGCCAGCAGCTCTCAGGTGGGGGTCACGAACATTCAGTACTTC. Protein: CASSSQVGVTNIQYF. The chain couples TRBV5-4 to TRBJ2-4; either TRBD1 or TRBD2 may supply D (5 bases each). The germline CDR1 and CDR2 sequences are SGHNT and YYREEE (reference sequence). The length of the CDR3 is 15 residues. The ends were cut back, 3 bases at V and 7 bases at J, with 17 bases in the middle. Looking up the rest from reference TRBV5-4 and TRBJ2-4 gives the full variable domain: ETGVTQSPTHLIKTRGQQVTLRCSSQSGHNTVSWYQQALGQGPQFIFQYYREEENGRGNFPPRFSGLQFPNYSSELNVNALELDDSALYLCASSSQVGVTNIQYFGAGTRLSVL.

CDR3 sequence reads: CASSPSTEVNEKLFF. The DNA of the CDR3 is TGTGCCAGCTCACCTTCGACAGAAGTTAATGAAAAACTGTTTTTT. This chain connects TRBV18 to TRBJ1-4; TRBD1 is a possible D gene (5 bases). With 3 bases removed from V and 4 bases from J, the gap between germline ends came to 12 bases. Germline assignment: CDR1 KGHSH and CDR2 LQKENI. The CDR3 loop spans 15 amino acids. The full variable domain, its missing parts supplied by reference TRBV18 and TRBJ1-4, is NAGVMQNPRHLVRRRGQEARLRCSPMKGHSHVYWYRQLPEEGLKFMVYLQKENIIDESGMPKERFSAEFPKEGPSILRIQQVVRGDSAAYFCASSPSTEVNEKLFFGSGTQLSVL.

This clone was observed once. The CDR3 DNA reads TGTGCCAGCAGCCGGGACATATCCTACGAGCAGTACTTC. Protein: CASSRDISYEQYF. The rearrangement uses TRBV7-9 and TRBJ2-7; possible D gene TRBD1, 6 bases. In germline, CDR1 is SEHNR, CDR2 FQNEAQ (reference sequence). This CDR3 has 13 amino acids. V shed 5 bases and J shed 1 base, with 9 bases lying between them.

The rearrangement uses TRBV28 and TRBJ2-7; no clear D. The CDR3 covers 12 residues. V shed 8 bases and J shed 5 bases, with 13 bases lying between them. Germline CDR1 MDHEN, CDR2 SYDVKM. The CDR3 here is CASSTPTHEQYF. The CDR3 nucleotides read TGTGCCAGCTCTACTCCCACCCACGAGCAGTACTTC. The full variable domain, completed using reference TRBV28 and TRBJ2-7, is DVKVTQSSRYLVKRTGEKVFLECVQDMDHENMFWYRQDPGLGLRLIYFSYDVKMKEKGDIPEGYSVSREKKERFSLILESASTNQTSMYLCASSTPTHEQYFGPGTRLTVT.

V and J are TRBV27 and TRBJ2-7; D might be TRBD2 (7 bases). In germline, CDR1 is MNHEY, CDR2 SMNVEV (reference sequence). The V end was cut by 3 bases, the J end by 4 bases, with 19 bases between. CDR3 length: 16 amino acids. In DNA form, the CDR3 reads TGTGCCAGCAGTTTCCGGATTAGGGGGGGGAAATACGAGCAGTACTTC. Translating it yields CASSFRIRGGKYEQYF.

This rearrangement joins TRBV9 to TRBJ1-6; D possibly corresponds to TRBD1 (5 bases). Trimming took 4 bases from V and 6 from J, leaving 14 bases between them. The CDR3 is 15 residues long. The germline gives CDR1 SGDLS, CDR2 YYNGEE. The CDR3: CASSPRAGTNSPLHF. The CDR3 DNA is TGTGCCAGCAGCCCCCGGGCAGGGACTAATTCACCCCTCCACTTT. The full variable domain, in which reference TRBV9 and TRBJ1-6 provide the parts outside the CDR3, is DSGVTQTPKHLITATGQRVTLRCSPRSGDLSVYWYQQSLDQGLQFLIQYYNGEERAKGNILERFSAQQFPDLHSELNLSSLELGDSALYFCASSPRAGTNSPLHFGNGTRLTVT.

The rearrangement links TRBV18 to TRBJ2-2; possibly TRBD1 for D (5 bases). V was trimmed by 1 base and J by 5 bases, leaving 8 bases between them. Germline CDR1 is KGHSH and CDR2 is LQKENI. The CDR3 has 14 residues. This chain's CDR3 is CASSPRGRTGELFF. Written as DNA, the CDR3 is TGTGCCAGCTCACCACGGGGCAGAACCGGGGAGCTGTTTTTT.

The chain links TRBV6-6 to TRBJ2-1, with D uncertain. Looked up from germline, CDR1 is MNHNY and CDR2 is SVGAGI (reference sequence). The CDR3 is 14 amino acids. Trimming removed 4 bases from V and 3 bases from J, with 10 bases in between. The CDR3 sequence: CASSSQNSYNEQFF. In DNA, the CDR3 is TGTGCCAGCAGTTCCCAAAACAGCTACAATGAGCAGTTCTTC.

The V and J genes are TRBV6-1 and TRBJ2-7, with 12 bases matching TRBD1. The junction had 5 bases not matched to a gene; V was cut back by 6 bases and J by 5 bases. CDR1 is MNHNS, CDR2 SASEGT, per germline. The CDR3 length is 14 residues. The CDR3 region has the DNA TGTGCCAGCAGGAGGGGACAGGGGGCTGACGAGCAGTACTTC. This sequence encodes CASRRGQGADEQYF.

The chain combines TRBV27 with TRBJ2-1; D possibly matches TRBD1 or TRBD2 (5 bases each). The CDR3 runs to 14 residues. V shed 4 bases and J shed 4 bases, with 11 bases lying between them. Germline assignment: CDR1 MNHEY and CDR2 SMNVEV (reference sequence). CDR3 sequence (DNA): TGTGCCAGCAGTTGGGGACGAAAATACAATGAGCAGTTCTTC. Its protein product is CASSWGRKYNEQFF.

The chain uses TRBV30 and TRBJ2-2, with TRBD1 matching over 10 bases. This CDR3 comprises 14 residues. From germline, CDR1 is GTSNPN and CDR2 SVGIG (reference sequence). The V gene end was trimmed by 5 bases and the J gene end by 4 bases; junction bases not matched to a gene: 4. CDR3 DNA sequence: TGTGCCTGGGGTGACAGGGGGCTCACCGGGGAGCTGTTTTTT. This encodes CAWGDRGLTGELFF. The variable domain in full, completed from reference TRBV30 and TRBJ2-2, reads SQTIHQWPATLVQPVGSPLSLECTVEGTSNPNLYWYRQAAGRGLQLLFYSVGIGQISSEVPQNLSASRPQDRQFILSSKKLLLSDSGFYLCAWGDRGLTGELFFGEGSRLTVL.

The chain is built from TRBV19 and TRBJ2-2; 9 bases fit TRBD1. Losses at the gene ends were 1 base for V and 4 bases for J; bases not matched to a gene: 4. Germline V lookup: CDR1 LNHDA, CDR2 SQIVND (reference sequence). The CDR3 has 16 residues. This CDR3 is CASSIGTGGPTGELFF. CDR3 DNA sequence: TGTGCCAGTAGTATAGGAACAGGGGGCCCCACCGGGGAGCTGTTTTTT.

This clone has only one observation. The gene calls are TRBV6-6 and TRBJ2-3; no clear D gene. With 0 bases removed from V and 2 bases from J, the gap between germline ends came to 12 bases. Germline V gene lookup returns CDR1 MNHNY and CDR2 SVGAGI (reference sequence). The CDR3 totals 16 residues. Here the CDR3 reads CASSYSIVEPTDTQYF. The CDR3 DNA reads as TGTGCCAGCAGTTACTCGATTGTCGAGCCCACAGATACGCAGTATTTT.